These 24 T cell receptor beta chains came from one sample sequenced in a study of regulatory T cells in long-lasting Graves disease. The time point: newly diagnosed GD, antithyroid drugs for less than 3 months. Following extraction of RNA from PBMCs, that RNA was used to make the TCR library. Building the TCR beta libraries relied on iRepertoire HTBI primers, and CDR3 regions underwent Arm-PCR. TCRdb analysed the multiplex PCR reads with MiXCR anew, one entry per CDR3 protein. The sample comprises around 250,000 distinct CDR3 sequences, about a sixth of which are singletons, and over 20% rests with the top ten. The sequencing here drew on peripheral blood mononuclear cells (PBMCs), taken at new diagnosis, from a patient treated with antithyroid drugs. Receptors originate from a female donor with Graves disease.

In this sample, this clonotype turned up many times. The chain recombines TRBV29-1 with TRBJ2-7; D is unclear. This CDR3 has 13 residues. CDR1 and CDR2 from the germline V gene are SQVTM and ANQGSEA. The germline V and J ends were trimmed by 5 bases and 2 bases, with 13 bases remaining between them. DNA for the CDR3: TGCAGCGTTATGAGGCGTGGGACCTACGAGCAGTACTTC. It encodes CSVMRRGTYEQYF.

This clonotype was seen ten or more times. The CDR3 loop reads CASSLRAGTSATQETQYF. The CDR3 DNA is TGCGCCAGCAGTCTCCGGGCCGGGACTAGCGCGACACAAGAGACCCAGTACTTC. The rearrangement uses TRBV5-1 and TRBJ2-5; 10 bases fit TRBD2. V gave up 5 bases and J gave up 2 bases; unmatched junction bases: 15. Germline V CDR1 and CDR2: SGHRS, YFSETQ. The CDR3 sequence is 18 residues long.

At least ten counts were recorded for this clonotype. The chain employs TRBV2 and TRBJ1-5; the D is unclear. V gave up 1 base and J gave up 3 bases, with 4 bases separating them. This CDR3 is 13 amino acids long. The germline V gene encodes CDR1 SNHLY and CDR2 FYNNEI. The DNA for the CDR3 is TGTGCCAGCAGTGAAGTTGACAATCAGCCCCAGCATTTT. It codes for CASSEVDNQPQHF.

This clonotype has ten or more counts. The chain couples TRBV19 to TRBJ2-7; TRBD2 aligns across 16 bases. With V trimmed by 2 bases and J by 5 bases, 6 bases remained unmatched. Germline assignment: CDR1 LNHDA and CDR2 SQIVND (reference sequence). The CDR3 is 17 residues long. The CDR3 loop reads CASSIKGLAGGVNEQYF. The CDR3 DNA is TGTGCCAGTAGTATAAAGGGACTAGCGGGAGGGGTAAACGAGCAGTACTTC.

Many counts were recorded for this clonotype. The genes are TRBV10-3 and TRBJ2-5; 12 nucleotides align to TRBD2. The CDR3 is 15 amino acids. Germline V lookup: CDR1 ENHRY, CDR2 SYGVKD. V shed 5 bases and J 4 bases; nucleotides not matched to a gene: 5. CDR3 in amino acids: CAISRLAGEGETQYF. CDR3 sequence (DNA): TGTGCCATCAGTCGACTAGCGGGAGAGGGAGAGACCCAGTACTTC.

The chain links TRBV6-2 or TRBV6-3 to TRBJ1-2; tentative D call: TRBD1 (5 bases). Germline lookup yields CDR1 MNHEY and CDR2 SVGEGT. V lost 6 bases and J 4 bases, leaving 12 bases between the germline ends. This CDR3 has 13 residues. CDR3 protein: CASREDGTYGYTF. CDR3 sequence (DNA): TGTGCCAGCAGAGAGGACGGGACCTATGGCTACACCTTC.

This clonotype was counted ten times or more. The CDR3 spells CASSRTGTSLGTYEQYF. The CDR3 nucleotides read TGTGCCAGCAGCCGAACAGGGACTAGCTTAGGCACCTACGAGCAGTACTTC. This rearrangement joins TRBV11-2 to TRBJ2-7; 9 nucleotides align to TRBD2. Germline assignment: CDR1 SGHAT and CDR2 FQNNGV. The CDR3 contains 17 residues. V lost 5 bases, J lost 2 bases, and 13 bases stayed unmatched.

To note about this clonotype: A read error may explain this, as a much larger clone is one base away. The V call is TRBV29-1, the J call TRBJ1-2; 8 bases are shared with TRBD1. This CDR3 spans 12 amino acids. CDR1 and CDR2 (germline): SQVTM, ANQGSEA. CDR3 DNA sequence: TGCAGAGTTGAAAGGACAGGGTTGGGCTACACCTTC. This sequence encodes CRVERTGLGYTF.

This clonotype came up a few times. A much larger clone differs by one base, so this may be a read error. This rearrangement joins TRBV20-1 to TRBJ1-4, with D possibly TRBD1 on 5 matching bases. The ends were cut back, 5 bases at V and 8 bases at J, with 21 bases in the middle. Germline loops: CDR1 DFQATT, CDR2 SNEGSKA (reference sequence). The CDR3 covers 15 residues. This chain's CDR3 is CSAGKVTVPREKLFF. The CDR3, as DNA: TGCAGTGCTGGAAAAGTGACAGTGCCGCGAGAAAAACTGTTTTTT.

This clonotype was counted at least ten times. One junction end does not reproduce the germline sequence, and a read error may be involved. This chain joins TRBV7-2 and TRBJ2-2; TRBD2 matches 7 bases. Per the germline V gene, CDR1 is SGHTA and CDR2 is FQGNSA. The CDR3 has 16 amino acids. This CDR3 reads CASSYREAPPTAELFF. Written as DNA, the CDR3 is TGTGCCAGCAGCTACCGGGAGGCCCCGCCGACCGCGGAGCTGTTTTTT.

This clonotype has a count of ten or more. The chain has TRBV7-3 and TRBJ2-7; 9 nucleotides align to TRBD1. Germline V lookup: CDR1 SGHTA, CDR2 FQGTGA. This CDR3 has 13 amino acids. V was pared by 5 bases and J by 8 bases, with 7 bases of the junction left unmatched. This chain's CDR3 is CASSPTGTGQQYF. The CDR3 DNA reads as TGTGCCAGCAGCCCAACCGGGACAGGGCAGCAGTACTTC.

This clonotype was detected many times. In DNA form, the CDR3 reads TGTGCCAGCAGTTTAAAGTCTAGCGGGAGCTACGAGCAGTACTTC. Translating it yields CASSLKSSGSYEQYF. This chain connects TRBV27 to TRBJ2-7; TRBD2 matches 10 bases. V lost 2 bases to trimming and J lost 3 bases; unmatched junction nucleotides: 4. The CDR3 extends over 15 amino acids. From germline, CDR1 is MNHEY and CDR2 SMNVEV (reference sequence).

This clonotype was picked up many times. The J gene is TRBJ2-1, the V gene TRBV10-3; 11 nucleotides match TRBD2. CDR1 is ENHRY, CDR2 SYGVKD, per germline. The CDR3 spans 15 residues. Trimming cost V 3 bases and J 6 bases; bases outside gene matches: 4. Written as DNA, the CDR3 is TGTGCCATCAGTGACGTAGCGGGAGGGGGCAATGAGCAGTTCTTC. Amino acid sequence: CAISDVAGGGNEQFF.

Turning to this clonotype: The germline gene is not matched at one end of the junction; a read error may be the cause. The V call is TRBV12-3 or TRBV12-4, the J call TRBJ2-5; 11 nucleotides match TRBD2. The end of the DNA fits TRBJ2-1 better, so the J call may be wrong. The CDR3 contains 18 residues. CDR3 region: CASGLVRVAGGPGNEQFF. CDR3 coding DNA: TGTGCCAGCGGTTTAGTGAGGGTAGCGGGAGGGCCAGGGAATGAGCAGTTCTTC.

With regard to this clonotype: A junction end diverges from the germline sequence, so it may reflect a read error. The chain links TRBV7-7 to TRBJ2-5, with TRBD1 matching 8 bases. Germline CDR1 SSHAT, CDR2 FNYEAQ (reference sequence). CDR3 length: 15 residues. CDR3 nucleotide sequence: TGTGCTAGCAGTCAGGGGGCATCCGGGGTGGAGACCCAGTACTTC. It codes for CASSQGASGVETQYF. Filled out from reference TRBV7-7 and TRBJ2-5, the complete variable domain reads GAGVSQSPRYKVTKRGQDVTLRCDPISSHATLYWYQQALGQGPEFLTYFNYEAQPDKSGLPSDRFSAERPEGSISTLTIQRTEQRDSAMYRCASSQGASGVETQYFGPGTRLLVL.

The table lists this clonotype with many counts. The chain uses TRBV7-9 and TRBJ1-1; a possible D gene is TRBD1 (6 bases). Germline V gives CDR1 SEHNR, CDR2 FQNEAQ (reference sequence). V was clipped by 5 bases and J by 0 bases, with 13 bases between them. The CDR3 has 15 residues. The CDR3 is CASSPVRGLNTEAFF. CDR3 bases: TGTGCCAGCAGCCCCGTCAGGGGCTTGAACACTGAAGCTTTCTTT.

The sample holds many counts of this clonotype. The chain uses TRBV7-3 and TRBJ1-1; 7 positions agree with TRBD1. The germline gives CDR1 SGHTA, CDR2 FQGTGA. V was pared by 4 bases and J by 1 base, with 3 bases of the junction left unmatched. The CDR3 runs 14 residues. CDR3 DNA sequence: TGTGCCAGCAGCTCCGACAGGGAGAACACTGAAGCTTTCTTT. Residues: CASSSDRENTEAFF. Complete variable domain (other parts from reference TRBV7-3 and TRBJ1-1): GAGVSQTPSNKVTEKGKYVELRCDPISGHTALYWYRQSLGQGPEFLIYFQGTGAADDSGLPNDRFFAVRPEGSVSTLKIQRTERGDSAVYLCASSSDRENTEAFFGQGTRLTVV.

The table lists this clonotype with many counts. The chain carries TRBV6-5 and TRBJ2-2, with unresolved D. The V and J ends lost 4 bases and 3 bases respectively, with 9 bases between them. Per the germline V gene, CDR1 is MNHEY and CDR2 is SVGAGI. This CDR3 contains 14 residues. The DNA for the CDR3 is TGTGCCAGCAGTTTTAAAGGATACACCGGGGAGCTGTTTTTT. This sequence encodes CASSFKGYTGELFF.

Ten or more counts support this clonotype. This chain joins TRBV5-1 and TRBJ2-7; TRBD2 matches 7 bases. The CDR3 is 16 amino acids. CDR1 and CDR2 (germline): SGHRS, YFSETQ. With 1 base clipped from V and 3 bases from J, the junction kept 10 bases outside the gene matches. CDR3 bases: TGCGCCAGCAGCTTGAGCGGGGACGGGAAATACTACGAGCAGTACTTC. It specifies CASSLSGDGKYYEQYF.

This clonotype was observed at least ten times. This chain links TRBV11-2 with TRBJ2-3; perhaps D is TRBD1 or TRBD2 (5 bases each). The germline V and J ends were trimmed by 8 bases and 2 bases, with 14 bases remaining between them. Per germline, CDR1 SGHAT and CDR2 FQNNGV. This CDR3 is built from 14 residues. Written as DNA, the CDR3 is TGTGCCAGCCGCAGTCGGGGACCCACAGATACGCAGTATTTT. It encodes CASRSRGPTDTQYF.

To note about this clonotype: This may be a read error: a much more frequent sequence differs by one nucleotide. This is likely a read error, given that the CDR3 carries no conserved phenylalanine or tryptophan at its end. The rearrangement joins TRBV20-1 to TRBJ2-2; D perhaps matches TRBD1 (5 bases). Trimming removed 4 bases from V and 2 bases from J, with 14 bases in between. The CDR3 totals 15 residues. CDR1 DFQATT and CDR2 SNEGSKA come from the germline V gene (reference sequence). The DNA of the CDR3 is TGCAGTGCTAAAGTACGACAGCGTAACACCGGGGAGCTGTTTTTG. Translating gives CSAKVRQRNTGELFL.

This clonotype occurred many times. The J gene is TRBJ1-2, the V gene TRBV19; D ambiguous. Trimming pared 10 bases from V and 3 bases from J, leaving 18 bases between. The length of the CDR3 is 14 residues. Germline V gene data show CDR1 as LNHDA and CDR2 as SQIVND (reference sequence). For the CDR3, the DNA is TGTGCCACTAGGCTCGGGGTTCAGGACTATGGCTACACCTTC. This translates into CATRLGVQDYGYTF.

As regards this clonotype: A far larger clone is one nucleotide away, so this likely arose from a read error. The chain couples TRBV2 to TRBJ2-7; TRBD2 aligns across 11 bases. There are 15 residues in the CDR3. V dropped 6 bases and J dropped 2; count of bases not matched to a gene: 6. Germline CDR1 reads SNHLY; CDR2 reads FYNNEI. The CDR3 loop reads CASSALAGGTYEQYF. DNA of the CDR3: TGTGCCAGCAGCGCCCTAGCGGGAGGCACCTACGAGCAGTACTTC.

This clonotype was recorded at least ten times. At one end the junction does not follow the germline gene, possibly because of a read error. The chain is built from TRBV20-1 and TRBJ2-1, with 10 bases that match TRBD2. Per the germline V gene, CDR1 is DFQATT and CDR2 is SNEGSKA (reference sequence). The length of the CDR3 is 14 residues. The CDR3 reads CSARAGGPRNEQFF. CDR3 bases: TGCAGTGCGAGAGCGGGAGGGCCCCGGAATGAGCAGTTCTTC.